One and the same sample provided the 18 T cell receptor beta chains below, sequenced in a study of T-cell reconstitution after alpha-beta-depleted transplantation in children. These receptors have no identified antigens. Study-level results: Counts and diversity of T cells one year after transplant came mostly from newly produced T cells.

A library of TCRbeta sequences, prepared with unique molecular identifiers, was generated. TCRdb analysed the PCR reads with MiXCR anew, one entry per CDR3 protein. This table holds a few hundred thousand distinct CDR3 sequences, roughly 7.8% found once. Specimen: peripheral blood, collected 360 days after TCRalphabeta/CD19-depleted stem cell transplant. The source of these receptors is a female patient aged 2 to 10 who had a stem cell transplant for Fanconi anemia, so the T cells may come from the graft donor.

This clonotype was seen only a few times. CDR3 bases: TGTGCCAGCAGTCCCCCCCGAAAGGTTAACACCGGGGAGCTGTTTTTT. It codes for CASSPPRKVNTGELFF. This chain uses TRBV27 with TRBJ2-2; no definite D call. Per germline, CDR1 MNHEY and CDR2 SMNVEV (reference sequence). CDR3 length: 16 residues. The V end lost 5 bases, the J end lost 2 bases, and 15 bases lay between the germline ends.

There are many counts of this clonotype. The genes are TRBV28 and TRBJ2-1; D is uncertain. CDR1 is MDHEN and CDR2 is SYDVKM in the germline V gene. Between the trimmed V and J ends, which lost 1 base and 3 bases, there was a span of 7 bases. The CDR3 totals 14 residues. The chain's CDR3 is CASSLYILYNEQFF. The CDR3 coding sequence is TGTGCCAGCAGTTTATATATCCTCTACAATGAGCAGTTCTTC.

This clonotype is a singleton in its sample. The CDR3 spells CASSSTRDSTDTQYF. The CDR3, as DNA: TGTGCCAGCAGCTCGACTAGAGATAGCACAGATACGCAGTATTTT. This chain uses TRBV7-8 with TRBJ2-3, with D possibly matching TRBD2 (6 bases). The CDR3 covers 15 residues. V was shortened by 4 bases and J by 0 bases, with 11 bases between the two germline ends. Germline CDR1 SGHVS, CDR2 FQNEAQ. Together with reference TRBV7-8 and TRBJ2-3, the CDR3 gives the full variable domain: GAGVSQSPRYKVAKRGQDVALRCDPISGHVSLFWYQQALGQGPEFLTYFQNEAQLDKSGLPSDRFFAERPEGSVSTLKIQRTQQEDSAVYLCASSSTRDSTDTQYFGPGTRLTVL.

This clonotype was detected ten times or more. In DNA, the CDR3 is TGCAGTGCTACGGACAGCACTGAAAAACTGTTTTTT. This codes for CSATDSTEKLFF. The chain combines TRBV20-1 with TRBJ1-4; TRBD1 is a possible D gene (6 bases). V was clipped by 4 bases and J by 7 bases, with 10 bases between them. Per germline, CDR1 DFQATT and CDR2 SNEGSKA (reference sequence). There are 12 residues in the CDR3.

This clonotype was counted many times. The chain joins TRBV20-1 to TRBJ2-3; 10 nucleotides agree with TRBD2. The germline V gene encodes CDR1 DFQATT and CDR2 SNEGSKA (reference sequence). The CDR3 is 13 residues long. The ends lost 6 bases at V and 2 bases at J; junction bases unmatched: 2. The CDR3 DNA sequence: TGCAGTGCCGGGACTAGCGCCACAGATACGCAGTATTTT. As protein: CSAGTSATDTQYF.

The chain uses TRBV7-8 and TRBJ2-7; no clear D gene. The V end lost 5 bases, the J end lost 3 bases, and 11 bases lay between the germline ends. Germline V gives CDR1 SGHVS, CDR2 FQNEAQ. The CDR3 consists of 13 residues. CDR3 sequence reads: CASSPAQNYEQYV. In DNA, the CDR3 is TGTGCCAGCAGCCCAGCACAGAACTACGAGCAGTACGTC.

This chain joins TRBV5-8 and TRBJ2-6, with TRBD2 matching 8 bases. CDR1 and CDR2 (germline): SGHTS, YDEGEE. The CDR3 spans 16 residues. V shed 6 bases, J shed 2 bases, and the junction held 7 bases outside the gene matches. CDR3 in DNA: TGTGCCAGCACCGGTCGGGAGGGCCCTGGGGCCAACGTCCTGACTTTC. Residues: CASTGREGPGANVLTF. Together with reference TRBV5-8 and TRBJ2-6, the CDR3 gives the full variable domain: EAGVTQSPTHLIKTRGQQATLRCSPISGHTSVYWYQQALGLGLQFLLWYDEGEERNRGNFPPRFSGRQFPNYSSELNVNALELEDSALYLCASTGREGPGANVLTFGAGSRLTVL.

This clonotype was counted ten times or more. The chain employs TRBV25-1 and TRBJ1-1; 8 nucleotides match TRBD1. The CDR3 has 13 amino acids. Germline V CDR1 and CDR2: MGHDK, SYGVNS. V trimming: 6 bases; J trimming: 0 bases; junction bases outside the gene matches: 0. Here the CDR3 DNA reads TGTGCCAGCAGGGGACAGGTGAACACTGAAGCTTTCTTT. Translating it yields CASRGQVNTEAFF.

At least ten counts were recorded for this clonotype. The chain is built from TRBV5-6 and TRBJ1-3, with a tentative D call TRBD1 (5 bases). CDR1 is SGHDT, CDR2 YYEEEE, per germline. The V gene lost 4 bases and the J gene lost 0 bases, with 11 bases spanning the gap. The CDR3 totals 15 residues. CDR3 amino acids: CASSAGPSSGNTIYF. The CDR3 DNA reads TGTGCCAGCAGCGCGGGACCGAGCTCTGGAAACACCATATATTTT.

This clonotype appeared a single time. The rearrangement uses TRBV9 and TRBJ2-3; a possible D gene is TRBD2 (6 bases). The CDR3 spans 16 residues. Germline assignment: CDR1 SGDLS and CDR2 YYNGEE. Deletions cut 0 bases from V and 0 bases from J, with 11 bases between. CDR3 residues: CASSVASGSSTDTQYF. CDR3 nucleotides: TGTGCCAGCAGCGTAGCAAGCGGGTCCAGCACAGATACGCAGTATTTT.

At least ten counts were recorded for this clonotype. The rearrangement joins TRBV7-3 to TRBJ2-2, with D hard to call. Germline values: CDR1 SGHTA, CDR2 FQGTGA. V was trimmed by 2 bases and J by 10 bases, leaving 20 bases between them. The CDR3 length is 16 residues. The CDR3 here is CASSLDSLTQGPELFF. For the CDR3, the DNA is TGTGCCAGCAGCTTAGATTCATTGACCCAAGGCCCGGAGCTGTTTTTT.

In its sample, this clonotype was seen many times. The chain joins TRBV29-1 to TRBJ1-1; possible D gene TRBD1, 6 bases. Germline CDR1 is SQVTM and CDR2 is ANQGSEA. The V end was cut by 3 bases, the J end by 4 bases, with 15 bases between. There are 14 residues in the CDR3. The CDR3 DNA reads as TGCAGCGTTGATAGTGGGGGCCCGGGCACTGAAGCTTTCTTT. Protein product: CSVDSGGPGTEAFF.

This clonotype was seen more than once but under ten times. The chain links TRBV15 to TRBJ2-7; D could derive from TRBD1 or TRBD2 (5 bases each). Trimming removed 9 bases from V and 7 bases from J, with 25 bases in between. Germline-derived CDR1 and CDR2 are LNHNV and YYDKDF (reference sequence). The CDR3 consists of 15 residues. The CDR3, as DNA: TGTGCCACTACTAACTCGGGACCGCTACCCCGGGAGCAGTACTTC. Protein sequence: CATTNSGPLPREQYF.

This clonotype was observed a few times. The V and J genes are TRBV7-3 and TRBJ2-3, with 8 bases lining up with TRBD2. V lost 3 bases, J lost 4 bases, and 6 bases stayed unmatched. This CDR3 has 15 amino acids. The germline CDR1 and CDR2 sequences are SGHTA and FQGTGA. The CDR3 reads CASSFISGAADTQYF. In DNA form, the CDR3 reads TGTGCCAGCAGCTTCATTAGCGGGGCGGCAGATACGCAGTATTTT.

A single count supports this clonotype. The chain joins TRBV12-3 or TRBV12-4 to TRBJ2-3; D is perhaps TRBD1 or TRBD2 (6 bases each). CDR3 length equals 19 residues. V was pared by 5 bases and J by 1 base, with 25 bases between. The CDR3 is CASSALRGWRDGGTDTQYF. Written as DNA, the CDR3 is TGTGCCAGCAGTGCGCTCAGGGGTTGGCGGGACGGCGGCACAGATACGCAGTATTTT.

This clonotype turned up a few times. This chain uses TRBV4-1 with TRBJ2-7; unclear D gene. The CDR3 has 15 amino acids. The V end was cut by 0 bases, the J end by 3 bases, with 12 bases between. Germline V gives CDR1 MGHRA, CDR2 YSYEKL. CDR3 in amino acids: CASSQDLVPLYEQYV. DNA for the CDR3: TGCGCCAGCAGCCAAGATCTGGTCCCCCTCTACGAGCAGTACGTC.

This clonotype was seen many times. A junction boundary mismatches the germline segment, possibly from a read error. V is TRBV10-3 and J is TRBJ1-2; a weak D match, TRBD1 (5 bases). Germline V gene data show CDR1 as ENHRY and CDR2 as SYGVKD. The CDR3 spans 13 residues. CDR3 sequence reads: CAIREWGSYGYTF. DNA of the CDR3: TGTGCCATCAGAGAGTGGGGGTCCTATGGCTACACCTTC.

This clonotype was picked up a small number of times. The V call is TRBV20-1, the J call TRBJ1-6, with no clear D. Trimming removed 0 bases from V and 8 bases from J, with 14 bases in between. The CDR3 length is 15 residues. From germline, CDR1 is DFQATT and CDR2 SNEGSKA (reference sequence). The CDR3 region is CSARDLMGSYSPLHF. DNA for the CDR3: TGCAGTGCTAGAGATCTTATGGGATCGTATTCACCCCTCCACTTT.